Listed below are T cell receptor beta chains from one sample, sequenced in a study of chemoradiotherapy in HPV16-positive cancers. TCRdb's copy holds only in-frame clones and misses some; the assay was immunoSEQ multiplex PCR. Here the sample spans roughly 39,000 clones, more than 75% being singletons. Sequenced material: blood, taken from a patient who underwent chemoradiotherapy. The receptors come from a human donor with HPV-associated anogenital cancer. The CDR3 runs from the conserved cysteine through the conserved F or W. D genes are given only for firm matches. Clone size is shown for a subset of rows, as once, few, many or a class of expanded clone.

TRBJ1-5	TRBV2	-	few	CASSDGSLSRAQHF	TGTGCCAGCAGTGATGGGAGCCTTTCCAGGGCCCAGCATTTT
TRBJ2-7	TRBV6-6	-	-	CASSPRSQGGYEQYF	TGTGCCAGCAGTCCCAGGAGCCAGGGGGGGTACGAGCAGTACTTC
TRBJ1-6	TRBV7-2	-	-	CASSPGLNSPLHF	TGTGCCAGCAGCCCCGGACTGAATTCACCCCTCCACTTT
TRBJ2-1	TRBV10-3	-	-	CAISHREGQNEQFF	TGTGCCATCAGCCACAGGGAAGGTCAGAATGAGCAGTTCTTC
TRBJ2-7	TRBV19	-	-	CASSMVGTGEQYF	TGTGCCAGTAGTATGGTAGGGACGGGAGAGCAGTACTTC
TRBJ2-7	TRBV10-3	-	-	CAISTGTPISYEQYF	TGTGCCATCAGCACCGGGACTCCGATATCCTACGAGCAGTACTTC
TRBJ1-1	TRBV27	TRBD1	-	CASSWYRGQTEAFF	TGTGCCAGCAGTTGGTACAGGGGGCAGACTGAAGCTTTCTTT
TRBJ1-3	TRBV7-9	-	few	CASSLARDGRNTIYF	TGTGCCAGCAGCTTAGCTCGGGACGGAAGAAACACCATATATTTT
TRBJ1-2	TRBV29-1	-	few	CSVAGANYGYTF	TGCAGCGTTGCAGGAGCTAACTATGGCTACACCTTC
TRBJ1-3	TRBV30	-	-	CAWSDWGGSGNTIYF	TGTGCCTGGAGCGACTGGGGGGGGTCTGGAAACACCATATATTTT
TRBJ2-7	TRBV5-5	TRBD1	-	CATNQGEDIKRYEQYF	TGTGCCACCAACCAGGGGGAAGACATTAAACGTTACGAGCAGTACTTC
TRBJ2-3	TRBV6-6	TRBD2	-	CASSYAAGGGTDTQYF	TGTGCCAGCAGTTACGCTGCGGGGGGGGGCACAGATACGCAGTATTTT
TRBJ1-2	TRBV5-1	TRBD1	-	CASNFIYEGAGYTF	TGCGCCAGCAACTTTATCTACGAGGGGGCTGGCTACACCTTC
TRBJ2-5	TRBV30	-	-	CAWNTGKWETQYF	TGTGCCTGGAACACAGGGAAGTGGGAGACCCAGTACTTC
TRBJ1-4	TRBV10-3	-	-	CAISETGTEKLFF	TGTGCCATCAGTGAAACAGGGACTGAAAAACTGTTTTTT
TRBJ1-2	TRBV5-4	-	-	CASSLDGNYGYTF	TGTGCCAGCAGCTTGGACGGGAACTATGGCTACACCTTC
TRBJ2-1	TRBV5-5	TRBD1	-	CASSTGTGFNEQFF	TGTGCCAGCAGCACCGGGACAGGGTTCAATGAGCAGTTCTTC
TRBJ1-2	TRBV5-4	TRBD1	few	CASILQGTGIRYGYTF	TGTGCCAGCATCCTTCAGGGGACAGGGATTCGCTATGGCTACACCTTC
TRBJ1-2	TRBV4-3	-	once	CASSQEWGSFYGYTF	TGCGCCAGCAGCCAAGAATGGGGGAGCTTCTATGGCTACACCTTC
TRBJ1-4	TRBV7-9	-	few	CASTEVATNEKLFF	TGTGCCAGCACAGAGGTCGCAACTAATGAAAAACTGTTTTTT
TRBJ2-5	TRBV11-3	-	-	CASSLDLGGARYF	TGTGCCAGCAGCTTAGATCTGGGGGGGGCCCGGTACTTC
TRBJ2-7	TRBV5-8	-	few	CASSRQSSYEQYF	TGTGCCAGCAGCCGTCAGAGTTCCTACGAGCAGTACTTC
TRBJ2-7	TRBV6-6	TRBD1	-	CASRTGGGSYEQYF	TGTGCCAGCAGAACAGGGGGTGGCTCCTACGAGCAGTACTTC
TRBJ2-7	TRBV5-4	-	-	CASSLVGNHEQYF	TGTGCCAGCAGCTTGGTGGGTAACCACGAGCAGTACTTC
TRBJ2-5	TRBV18	-	-	CASSPFTGETQYF	TGTGCCAGCTCACCTTTTACAGGGGAGACCCAGTACTTC
TRBJ2-1	TRBV14	-	-	CASSQLGGSYNEQFF	TGTGCCAGCAGCCAACTGGGTGGCTCGTACAATGAGCAGTTCTTC
TRBJ2-7	TRBV6-1	-	-	CASSGIRTGSSYEQYF	TGTGCCAGCAGTGGGATTAGGACGGGCAGCTCCTACGAGCAGTACTTC
TRBJ2-5	TRBV2	TRBD1	-	CASRTGYLETQYF	TGTGCCAGCAGGACAGGGTATCTAGAGACCCAGTACTTC
TRBJ2-7	TRBV5-1	TRBD2	-	CASSPGGGADEQYF	TGCGCCAGCAGCCCGGGCGGGGGGGCAGACGAGCAGTACTTC
TRBJ1-2	TRBV29-1	-	-	CSAQLGGSYGYTF	TGCAGCGCCCAGCTCGGGGGGTCCTATGGCTACACCTTC
TRBJ2-1	TRBV7-6	TRBD2	-	CASSSLAGNNEQFF	TGTGCCAGCAGTTCACTAGCGGGAAACAATGAGCAGTTCTTC
TRBJ2-2	TRBV7-2	-	once	CASSLVSGMNTGELFF	TGTGCCAGCAGCTTAGTGTCGGGGATGAACACCGGGGAGCTGTTTTTT
TRBJ1-1	TRBV5-5	-	few	CASSFGTAWGNTEAFF	TGTGCCAGCAGCTTTGGGACGGCCTGGGGGAACACTGAAGCTTTCTTT